Each of the 25 T cell receptor beta chains below was sequenced from the same sample in a study of blood T cell repertoires in COVID-19. Clones were sequenced by immunoSEQ multiplex PCR, and TCRdb holds only the in-frame ones, with some missing. The table shows some 130,000 clones, with more than 75% occurring only once. The sequenced sample consisted of peripheral blood. These receptors all stem from a man between 45 and 60 years old with active COVID-19.

This rearrangement joins TRBV4-1 to TRBJ1-5, with 9 positions matching TRBD1. CDR1 and CDR2 from the germline V gene are MGHRA and YSYEKL. The CDR3 is made up of 14 amino acids. J gave up 11 bases and V 3 bases, and 8 bases lay outside the gene matches. The CDR3 region is CASSHGTGSLTQHF. The CDR3, as DNA: TGCGCCAGCAGCCACGGGACAGGGTCTCTGACCCAGCATTTT.

The chain links TRBV5-1 to TRBJ2-7; D is possibly TRBD2 (7 bases). Trimming took off 0 bases at V and 7 bases at J, with 14 bases between the two ends. Germline assignment: CDR1 SGHRS and CDR2 YFSETQ. The CDR3 length is 14 residues. The CDR3 coding sequence is TGCGCCAGCAGCTTGGCCCGGGGGGCGGAAGAGCAGTACTTC. Translating gives CASSLARGAEEQYF.

The V and J genes are TRBV11-2 and TRBJ2-5; 7 bases are shared with TRBD2. Germline V CDR1 and CDR2: SGHAT, FQNNGV. This CDR3 comprises 15 residues. Trimming at V came to 3 bases and at J to 2 bases, leaving 6 bases not matched to a gene. CDR3 protein: CASSLGRAGQETQYF. In DNA form, the CDR3 reads TGTGCCAGCAGCTTGGGGAGGGCGGGGCAAGAGACCCAGTACTTC.

The chain links TRBV13 to TRBJ2-3, with 15 bases lining up with TRBD2. Germline V CDR1 and CDR2: PRHDT, FYEKMQ (reference sequence). V shed 5 bases and J 4 bases; nucleotides not matched to a gene: 7. The CDR3 loop spans 17 amino acids. The CDR3 reads CASSPGLAGGRSDTQYF. The DNA of the CDR3 is TGTGCCAGCAGCCCCGGACTAGCGGGGGGGCGGTCAGATACGCAGTATTTT.

This clone showed up many times. This chain links TRBV10-3 with TRBJ2-7, with 8 bases aligning to TRBD1. CDR1 is ENHRY, CDR2 SYGVKD, per germline. The CDR3 covers 14 residues. V lost 6 bases and J lost 6; bases outside the gene matches: 10. The CDR3 sequence is CAIRDPGQEIEQYF. CDR3 DNA sequence: TGTGCCATCAGGGACCCGGGACAGGAAATCGAGCAGTACTTC.

This chain connects TRBV6-5 to TRBJ1-6, with D maybe TRBD1 (6 bases). Between the trimmed V and J ends, which lost 6 bases and 8 bases, there was a span of 11 bases. The CDR3 covers 13 residues. Germline V gene data show CDR1 as MNHEY and CDR2 as SVGAGI. The CDR3 loop reads CASSRGPDSPLHF. Here the CDR3 DNA reads TGTGCCAGCAGCAGGGGACCCGATTCACCCCTCCACTTT.

The sample holds one count of this clone. The V gene is TRBV5-5, the J gene TRBJ1-3; TRBD1 agrees at 7 bases. The ends lost 4 bases at V and 2 bases at J; junction bases unmatched: 3. This CDR3 region has 14 residues. Per the germline V gene, CDR1 is SGHKS and CDR2 is YYEKEE (reference sequence). CDR3 DNA: TGTGCCAGCAGCCAGGACAGGACTGGAAACACCATATATTTT. Translation: CASSQDRTGNTIYF. Complete variable domain (other parts from reference TRBV5-5 and TRBJ1-3): DAGVTQSPTHLIKTRGQQVTLRCSPISGHKSVSWYQQVLGQGPQFIFQYYEKEERGRGNFPDRFSARQFPNYSSELNVNALLLGDSALYLCASSQDRTGNTIYFGEGSWLTVV.

The V and J genes are TRBV3-1 (or the pseudogene TRBV3-2) and TRBJ1-2; D gene ambiguous. CDR3 size: 12 residues. From germline, CDR1 is LGHDT and CDR2 YNNKEL (reference sequence). Trimming removed 6 bases from V and 7 bases from J, with 12 bases in between. CDR3: CASSPDIGGYTF. The CDR3 DNA sequence: TGTGCCAGCAGTCCCGACATTGGTGGCTACACCTTC.

This chain joins TRBV10-3 and TRBJ2-2, with TRBD2 matching 7 bases. Germline values: CDR1 ENHRY, CDR2 SYGVKD. The ends lost 11 bases at V and 0 bases at J; junction bases unmatched: 6. The CDR3 has 14 amino acids. The CDR3: CALGTTANTGELFF. In DNA, the CDR3 is TGTGCCCTCGGGACTACAGCGAACACCGGGGAGCTGTTTTTT.

The gene calls are TRBV6-5 and TRBJ1-1; TRBD1 matches at 9 bases. Germline lookup yields CDR1 MNHEY and CDR2 SVGAGI. The CDR3 contains 13 residues. The trim removed 10 bases at V and 4 bases at J, leaving 7 bases unmatched. This CDR3 is CANKDRGSTEAFF. The DNA of the CDR3 is TGTGCCAACAAAGACAGGGGGAGCACTGAAGCTTTCTTT.

V gene TRBV30 combines with J gene TRBJ1-3; no firm D call. From germline, CDR1 is GTSNPN and CDR2 SVGIG (reference sequence). Trimming pared 5 bases from V and 7 bases from J, leaving 9 bases between. The CDR3 sequence is 11 residues long. The CDR3 nucleotides read TGTGCCTGGTCTGACTTCAACACCATATATTTT. Protein sequence: CAWSDFNTIYF.

This chain joins TRBV6-1 and TRBJ2-3, with D possibly TRBD1 on 6 matching bases. CDR1 is MNHNS and CDR2 is SASEGT in the germline V gene. The CDR3 is 16 residues long. Trimming took off 3 bases at V and 0 bases at J, with 13 bases between the two ends. The CDR3 coding sequence is TGTGCCAGCAGTGATCCGGACAGTTCTAGCACAGATACGCAGTATTTT. Translating gives CASSDPDSSSTDTQYF.

The chain combines TRBV18 with TRBJ1-1; 8 nucleotides align to TRBD1. V gave up 6 bases and J gave up 5 bases; unmatched junction bases: 14. This CDR3 is built from 16 residues. CDR1 is KGHSH, CDR2 LQKENI, per germline. The CDR3 here is CASSEITTGVGTEAFF. CDR3 bases: TGTGCCAGCTCCGAGATCACGACAGGGGTAGGGACTGAAGCTTTCTTT.

The rearrangement joins TRBV2 to TRBJ1-5; D gene uncertain. This CDR3 contains 14 residues. Germline V lookup: CDR1 SNHLY, CDR2 FYNNEI. The germline V and J ends were trimmed by 4 bases and 3 bases, with 10 bases remaining between them. Here the CDR3 reads CASSGGIVNQPQHF. The CDR3 DNA follows: TGTGCCAGCAGTGGAGGGATTGTCAATCAGCCCCAGCATTTT.

The chain has TRBV3-1 (or the pseudogene TRBV3-2) and TRBJ2-7, with D maybe TRBD2 (6 bases). Trimming took 2 bases from V and 3 from J, leaving 8 bases between them. CDR1 is LGHDT and CDR2 is YNNKEL in the germline V gene (reference sequence). CDR3 length: 13 amino acids. DNA of the CDR3: TGTGCCAGCAGCCAAACTAGCAGCTACGAGCAGTACTTC. Protein product: CASSQTSSYEQYF.

The chain combines TRBV7-3 with TRBJ2-3, with TRBD2 matching 8 bases. V lost 3 bases and J lost 1; bases outside the gene matches: 12. CDR1 SGHTA and CDR2 FQGTGA come from the germline V gene. This CDR3 comprises 18 residues. The CDR3 DNA reads as TGTGCCAGCAGCTTCTCGGGCCTAGCGGGCAGAGGCACAGATACGCAGTATTTT. Its translation is CASSFSGLAGRGTDTQYF.

V gene TRBV19 combines with J gene TRBJ2-4; 7 positions agree with TRBD1. V lost 9 bases, J lost 0 bases, and 5 bases stayed unmatched. Germline assignment: CDR1 LNHDA and CDR2 SQIVND (reference sequence). The CDR3 has 14 residues. The CDR3 DNA follows: TGTGCCAGCCGGGACAGACTAGCCAAAAACATTCAGTACTTC. The encoded protein is CASRDRLAKNIQYF.

The J gene is TRBJ1-5, the V gene TRBV6-5, with 11 bases matching TRBD1. V shed 4 bases, J shed 5 bases, and the junction held 1 base outside the gene matches. Germline assignment: CDR1 MNHEY and CDR2 SVGAGI. The CDR3 has 14 amino acids. The CDR3 DNA reads TGTGCCAGCAGTTGGGGACAGGGGGATCAGCCCCAGCATTTT. It codes for CASSWGQGDQPQHF.

J is TRBJ2-1 and V is TRBV29-1; D gene uncertain. Germline V gene sequence: CDR1 SQVTM, CDR2 ANQGSEA. The length of the CDR3 is 14 residues. V gave up 0 bases and J gave up 1 base, with 7 bases separating them. CDR3 sequence reads: CSVEEGTSYNEQFF. The CDR3 DNA reads TGCAGCGTTGAAGAGGGCACTTCCTACAATGAGCAGTTCTTC.

For the CDR3, the DNA is TGTGCCAGTAGGGAGATGGGTAGCACAGATACGCAGTATTTT. Translation gives CASREMGSTDTQYF. The chain is built from TRBV19 and TRBJ2-3, with no clear D. The CDR3 extends over 14 amino acids. Germline V gives CDR1 LNHDA, CDR2 SQIVND (reference sequence). Trimming removed 6 bases from V and 0 bases from J, with 10 bases in between.

The rearrangement uses TRBV4-2 and TRBJ2-2; 8 nucleotides align to TRBD2. The V segment lost 1 base and the J segment 4 bases; nucleotides outside the gene matches: 8. The CDR3 is made up of 17 amino acids. From germline, CDR1 is LGHNA and CDR2 YNFKEQ. In DNA form, the CDR3 reads TGTGCCAGCAGCCAAGCCACCGGGGGGGCCTCCACCGGGGAGCTGTTTTTT. Its translation is CASSQATGGASTGELFF.

This rearrangement joins TRBV9 to TRBJ2-1, with 10 bases matching TRBD2. The trim removed 4 bases at V and 2 bases at J, leaving 9 bases unmatched. This CDR3 contains 17 residues. Germline V gene lookup returns CDR1 SGDLS and CDR2 YYNGEE. CDR3 protein: CASSPPPSGGPYNEQFF. The CDR3 DNA sequence: TGTGCCAGCAGCCCCCCCCCTAGCGGGGGCCCCTACAATGAGCAGTTCTTC.

The V gene is TRBV6-1, the J gene TRBJ2-1; 10 bases match TRBD2. This CDR3 has 16 amino acids. CDR1 MNHNS and CDR2 SASEGT come from the germline V gene. The V and J ends lost 4 bases and 7 bases, in that order; junction bases with no gene match: 10. CDR3 sequence reads: CASSGGELAGRNEQFF. CDR3 nucleotide sequence: TGTGCCAGCAGTGGAGGGGAACTAGCGGGGAGGAATGAGCAGTTCTTC.

The rearrangement joins TRBV18 to TRBJ2-7; weak D call: TRBD1 (6 bases). CDR3 length: 13 amino acids. Looked up from germline, CDR1 is KGHSH and CDR2 is LQKENI. The V end was cut by 6 bases, the J end by 6 bases, with 15 bases between. The CDR3: CASSNQGRSEQYF. DNA for the CDR3: TGTGCCAGCTCGAACCAGGGGCGGTCCGAGCAGTACTTC.

This clone has a single count. This rearrangement joins TRBV7-2 to TRBJ2-2, with D possibly TRBD1 on 6 matching bases. Trimming took 5 bases from V and 0 from J, leaving 10 bases between them. Germline values: CDR1 SGHTA, CDR2 FQGNSA. The length of the CDR3 is 15 residues. The CDR3 region is CASSRTVSNTGELFF. CDR3 DNA: TGTGCCAGCAGCCGGACAGTATCGAACACCGGGGAGCTGTTTTTT.